Presented here are 8 T cell receptor beta chains from one specimen sequenced in a study of T-cell reconstitution after alpha-beta-depleted transplantation in children. Unique molecular identifiers were incorporated when the TCRbeta library was constructed. Each CDR3 protein gets one entry after TCRdb re-called the PCR reads with MiXCR. The sample carries a few hundred thousand distinct CDR3 sequences, around 25% recorded once. The sequences come from PBMCs, mostly from graft donor cells, collected 180 days after TCRalphabeta/CD19-depleted stem cell transplant. The receptor set was obtained from a male patient younger than 18 who had a stem cell transplant for acute lymphoblastic leukemia, so the T cells may come from the graft donor.

J is TRBJ2-7 and V is TRBV29-1, with 7 nucleotides matching TRBD2. Germline CDR1 SQVTM, CDR2 ANQGSEA. The CDR3 loop spans 16 amino acids. V gave up 0 bases and J gave up 1 base; unmatched junction bases: 9. CDR3 DNA: TGCAGCGTTGAAGATCTCGGCGGGAGAGGGTCCTACGAGCAGTACTTC. Protein sequence: CSVEDLGGRGSYEQYF.

This clonotype was observed a few times. The chain couples TRBV18 to TRBJ2-7; 9 bases align to TRBD1. The CDR3 is 14 residues long. V gave up 3 bases and J gave up 5 bases; unmatched junction bases: 5. CDR1 and CDR2 (germline): KGHSH, LQKENI. CDR3 region: CASSPGTGFNEQYF. CDR3 DNA: TGTGCCAGCTCACCCGGGACAGGGTTCAACGAGCAGTACTTC.

This clonotype has more than one count but fewer than ten. The J gene is TRBJ1-1, the V gene TRBV12-3 or TRBV12-4; D possibly corresponds to TRBD1 (6 bases). This CDR3 is built from 14 residues. The ends were cut back, 7 bases at V and 5 bases at J, with 17 bases in the middle. The CDR3 region is CASIITTGQTEAFF. Here the CDR3 DNA reads TGTGCCAGCATCATTACGACAGGACAAACTGAAGCTTTCTTT.

The chain recombines TRBV11-2 with TRBJ2-3; 7 bases align to TRBD2. Trimming at V came to 5 bases and at J to 4 bases, leaving 6 bases not matched to a gene. CDR1 SGHAT and CDR2 FQNNGV come from the germline V gene. This CDR3 region has 14 residues. CDR3 nucleotides: TGTGCCAGCAGCAATGGACTAGGAGCAGATACGCAGTATTTT. Its translation: CASSNGLGADTQYF.

This clonotype came up a few times. This chain connects TRBV24-1 to TRBJ1-5; D is ambiguous. There are 15 residues in the CDR3. Germline values: CDR1 KGHDR, CDR2 SFDVKD. Deletions cut 3 bases from V and 3 bases from J, with 11 bases between. CDR3 in amino acids: CATSDRIGYNQPQHF. Written as DNA, the CDR3 is TGTGCCACCAGTGATCGCATCGGGTACAATCAGCCCCAGCATTTT.

This clonotype was counted between two and nine times. The chain employs TRBV5-8 and TRBJ2-7; 7 bases fit TRBD1. Trimming took 4 bases from V and 0 from J; bases not matched to a gene: 13. The germline gives CDR1 SGHTS, CDR2 YDEGEE. CDR3 length: 17 residues. The CDR3 loop reads CASSRRDSAVYSYEQYF. CDR3 sequence (DNA): TGTGCCAGCAGCCGAAGGGACAGCGCCGTTTACTCCTACGAGCAGTACTTC.

CDR3 residues: CASTLALFYEQYF. The CDR3 nucleotides read TGTGCCAGCACCCTCGCCCTGTTCTACGAGCAGTACTTC. The V call is TRBV6-1, the J call TRBJ2-7; no clear D gene. The CDR3 has 13 residues. Germline V CDR1 and CDR2: MNHNS, SASEGT. Trimming took 7 bases from V and 3 from J, leaving 13 bases between them.

The J gene is TRBJ2-2, the V gene TRBV4-1, with a possible D match to TRBD2 (5 bases). The CDR3 covers 16 residues. The germline V gene encodes CDR1 MGHRA and CDR2 YSYEKL. Trimming left V 4 bases short and J 5 bases short, with 17 bases between. CDR3 protein: CASSRTAARLTGELFF. DNA of the CDR3: TGCGCCAGCAGCCGAACTGCGGCTAGACTAACCGGGGAGCTGTTTTTT.